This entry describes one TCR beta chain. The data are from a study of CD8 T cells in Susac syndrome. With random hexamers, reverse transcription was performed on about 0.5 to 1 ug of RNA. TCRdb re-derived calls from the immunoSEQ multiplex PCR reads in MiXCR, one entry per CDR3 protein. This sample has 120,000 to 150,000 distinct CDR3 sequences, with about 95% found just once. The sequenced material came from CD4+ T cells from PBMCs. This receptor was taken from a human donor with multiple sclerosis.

This chain's CDR3 is CSVEISRETQYF. CDR3 DNA sequence: TGCAGCGTTGAAATCAGTAGGGAGACCCAGTACTTC. V and J are TRBV29-1 and TRBJ2-5, with no clear D. V was clipped by 2 bases and J by 5 bases, with 9 bases between them. Germline-derived CDR1 and CDR2 are SQVTM and ANQGSEA. The CDR3 loop spans 12 amino acids.